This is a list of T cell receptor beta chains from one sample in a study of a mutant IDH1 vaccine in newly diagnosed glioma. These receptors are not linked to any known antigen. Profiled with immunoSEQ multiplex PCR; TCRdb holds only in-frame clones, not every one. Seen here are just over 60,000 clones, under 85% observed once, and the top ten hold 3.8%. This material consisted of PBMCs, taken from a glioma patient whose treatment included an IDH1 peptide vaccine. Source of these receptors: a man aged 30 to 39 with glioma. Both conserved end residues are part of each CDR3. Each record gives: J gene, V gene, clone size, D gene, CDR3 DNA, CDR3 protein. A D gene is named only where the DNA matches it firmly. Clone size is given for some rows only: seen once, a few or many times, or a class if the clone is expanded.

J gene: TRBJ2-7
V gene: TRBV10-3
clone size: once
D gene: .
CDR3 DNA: TGTGCCACCGCGACCGGGCCCTACTACGAGCAGTACTTC
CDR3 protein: CATATGPYYEQYF

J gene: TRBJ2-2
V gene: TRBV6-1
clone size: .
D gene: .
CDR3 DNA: TGTGCCAGCAGTGAGCTGGGGCTACAAAACACCGGGGAGCTGTTTTTT
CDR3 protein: CASSELGLQNTGELFF

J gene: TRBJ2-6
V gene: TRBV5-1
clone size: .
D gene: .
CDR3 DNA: TGCGCCAGCAGCTTGGAGCCTGGGGCCAACGTCCTGACTTTC
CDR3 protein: CASSLEPGANVLTF

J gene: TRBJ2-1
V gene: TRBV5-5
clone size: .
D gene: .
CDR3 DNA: TGTGCCAGCACAAGCCCTGGACTCTCTTCCTACAATGAGCAGTTCTTC
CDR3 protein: CASTSPGLSSYNEQFF

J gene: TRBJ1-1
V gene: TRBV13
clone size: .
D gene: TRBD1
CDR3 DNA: TGTGCCAGCAGCTTACCCCAGAACAGGGGGCCTAACACTGAAGCTTTCTTT
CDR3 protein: CASSLPQNRGPNTEAFF

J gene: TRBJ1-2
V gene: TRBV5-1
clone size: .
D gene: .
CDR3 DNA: TGCGCCAGCAGCTTGGGAGGCAACCCCGACTATGGCTACACCTTC
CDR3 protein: CASSLGGNPDYGYTF

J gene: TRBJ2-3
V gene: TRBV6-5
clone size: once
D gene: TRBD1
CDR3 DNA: TGTGCCAGCACCCGACAGGGTCCAGCAGCAGATACGCAGTATTTT
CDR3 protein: CASTRQGPAADTQYF

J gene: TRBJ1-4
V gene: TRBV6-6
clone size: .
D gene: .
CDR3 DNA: TGTGCCAGCAGTTACGGACCTAGGGAAAAACTGTTTTTT
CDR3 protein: CASSYGPREKLFF

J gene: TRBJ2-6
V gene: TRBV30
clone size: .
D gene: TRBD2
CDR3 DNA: TGTGCCAGCCTGGACGGGTCGGGCCGGGACTTAGCGGGGGGGCCGGTTGGGGCCAACGTCCTGACTTTC
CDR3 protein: CASLDGSGRDLAGGPVGANVLTF

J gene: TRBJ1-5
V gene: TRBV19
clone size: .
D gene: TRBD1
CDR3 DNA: TGTGCCAGTAGTGCCTCGGATCTGACAGGGTTGGATCAGCCCCAGCATTTT
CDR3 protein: CASSASDLTGLDQPQHF

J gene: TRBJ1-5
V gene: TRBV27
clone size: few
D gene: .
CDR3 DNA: TGTGCCAGCAGTACGGCGGGCCGAAATCAGCCCCAGCATTTT
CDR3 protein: CASSTAGRNQPQHF

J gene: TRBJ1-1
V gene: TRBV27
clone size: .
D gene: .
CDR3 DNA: TGTGCCAGCAGCCTTATTTCCGGGACAGAAGCTTTCTTT
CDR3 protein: CASSLISGTEAFF

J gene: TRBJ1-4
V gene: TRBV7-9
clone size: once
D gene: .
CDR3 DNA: TGTGCCAGCAGACCCAAGGGCGGGGGCAATGAAAAACTGTTTTTT
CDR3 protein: CASRPKGGGNEKLFF

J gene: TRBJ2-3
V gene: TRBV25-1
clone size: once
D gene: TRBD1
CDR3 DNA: TGTGCCAGCAGTGAGGACAGGACGGATACGCAGTATTTT
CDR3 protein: CASSEDRTDTQYF

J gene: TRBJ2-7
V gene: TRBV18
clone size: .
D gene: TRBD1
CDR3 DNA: TGTGCCAGCTCACCGGGACAGGGGGCCGTTGGGCAGTACTTC
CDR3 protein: CASSPGQGAVGQYF

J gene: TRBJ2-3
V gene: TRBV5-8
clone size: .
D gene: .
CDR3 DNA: TGTGCCAGCAGCTTGGTCCAGACCCAGAGCACAGATACGCAGTATTTT
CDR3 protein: CASSLVQTQSTDTQYF

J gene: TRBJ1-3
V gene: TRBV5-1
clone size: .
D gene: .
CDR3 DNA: TGCGCCAGCAGCCCTCCCGGAGGAGGAAACACCATATATTTT
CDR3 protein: CASSPPGGGNTIYF

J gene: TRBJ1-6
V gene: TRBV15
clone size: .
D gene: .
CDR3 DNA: TGTGCCACCAGCTTAGGGCAGCCGAGCTCCTATAATTCACCCCTCCACTTT
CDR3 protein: CATSLGQPSSYNSPLHF

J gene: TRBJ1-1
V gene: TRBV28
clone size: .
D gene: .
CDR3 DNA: TGTGCCAGCACCACGGGCCTTTTGAGGGTGAACACTGAAGCTTTCTTT
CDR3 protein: CASTTGLLRVNTEAFF

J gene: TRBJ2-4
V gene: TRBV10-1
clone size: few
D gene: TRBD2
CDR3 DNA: TGCGCCAGCAGCACTAGCGGGGACGTAGCCAAAAACATTCAGTACTTC
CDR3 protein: CASSTSGDVAKNIQYF

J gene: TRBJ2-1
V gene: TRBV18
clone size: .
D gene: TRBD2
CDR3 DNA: TGTGCCAGCTCATCCTTACCTAGCGGGGGGTCGAGTGAGCAGTTCTTC
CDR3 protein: CASSSLPSGGSSEQFF

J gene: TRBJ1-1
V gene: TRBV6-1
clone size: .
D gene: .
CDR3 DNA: TGTGCCAGCAGTGAGCAACCGACAGGTGGTCACACTGAAGCTTTCTTT
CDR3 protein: CASSEQPTGGHTEAFF

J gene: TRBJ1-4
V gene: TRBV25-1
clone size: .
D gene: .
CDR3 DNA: TGTGCCAGCAGTGAGGACTTGAGGGAAAAACTGTTTTTT
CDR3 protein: CASSEDLREKLFF

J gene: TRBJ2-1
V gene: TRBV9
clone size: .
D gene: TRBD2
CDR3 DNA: TGTGCCAGCAGCGTAGGGGCTAGCGGGGGGATGAAAGAGCAGTTCTTC
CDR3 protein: CASSVGASGGMKEQFF

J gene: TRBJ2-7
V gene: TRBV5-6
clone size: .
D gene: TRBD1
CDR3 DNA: TGTGCCAGCAGCGGGATCGGGACAGAGAATTCCTACGAGCAGTACTTC
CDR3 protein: CASSGIGTENSYEQYF

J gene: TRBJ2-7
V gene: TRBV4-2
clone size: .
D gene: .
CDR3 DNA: TGTGCCAGCAGCCAAGGAGACTACTCCCCTGGGAACGAGCAGTACTTC
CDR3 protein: CASSQGDYSPGNEQYF

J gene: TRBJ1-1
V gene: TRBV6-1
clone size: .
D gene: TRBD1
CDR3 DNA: TGTGCCAGCAGCGAGACAGGGTATGCTGAAGCTTTCTTT
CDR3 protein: CASSETGYAEAFF

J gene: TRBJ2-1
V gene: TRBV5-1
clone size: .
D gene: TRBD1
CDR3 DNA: TGCGCCAGCATGCAGGGGGATGAGCAGTTCTTC
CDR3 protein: CASMQGDEQFF

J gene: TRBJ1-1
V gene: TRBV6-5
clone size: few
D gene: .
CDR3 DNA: TGTGCCAGCAGCCCCAGGGGTATGAACACTGAAGCTTTCTTT
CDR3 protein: CASSPRGMNTEAFF

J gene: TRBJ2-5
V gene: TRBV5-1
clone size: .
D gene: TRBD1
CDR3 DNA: TGCGCCAGCAGCTTCCCGGGACAGGAGCAAGAGACCCAGTACTTC
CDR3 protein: CASSFPGQEQETQYF

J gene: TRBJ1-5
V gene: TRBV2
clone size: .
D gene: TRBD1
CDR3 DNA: TGTGCCAGCAGTGAAGCGATGGAGGACAGGGGCCAATATAGCAATCAGCCCCAGCATTTT
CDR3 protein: CASSEAMEDRGQYSNQPQHF

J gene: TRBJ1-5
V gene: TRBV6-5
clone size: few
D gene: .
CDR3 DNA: TGTGCCAGCAGTTACCGTCCAGAACAGCCCCAGCATTTT
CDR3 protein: CASSYRPEQPQHF

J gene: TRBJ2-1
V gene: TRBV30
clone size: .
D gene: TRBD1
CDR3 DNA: TGTGCCTGGACCTTAGGGTCCAGGGGGAATGAGCAGTTCTTC
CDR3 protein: CAWTLGSRGNEQFF

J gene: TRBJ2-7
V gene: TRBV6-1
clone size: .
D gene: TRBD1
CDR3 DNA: TGTGCCAGCCTCCCCGGACAGGGGGTTATCTACGAGCAGTACTTC
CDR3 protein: CASLPGQGVIYEQYF

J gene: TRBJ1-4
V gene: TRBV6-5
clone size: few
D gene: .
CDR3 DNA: TGTGCCAGCAAGGATTCGGGTTGGAATGAAAAACTGTTTTTT
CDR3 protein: CASKDSGWNEKLFF

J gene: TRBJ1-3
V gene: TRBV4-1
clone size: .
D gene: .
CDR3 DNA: TGCGCCAGCAGCCAGGGGATCCTCTCTGGAAACACCATATATTTT
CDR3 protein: CASSQGILSGNTIYF

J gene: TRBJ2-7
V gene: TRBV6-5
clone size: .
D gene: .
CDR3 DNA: TGTGCCAGCAGTTCTCAGTCCTACGAGCAGTACTTC
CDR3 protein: CASSSQSYEQYF

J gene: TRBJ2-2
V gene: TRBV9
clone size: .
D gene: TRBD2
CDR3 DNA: TGTGCCAGCAGCTTTCCGGGGGGACTAGGAACCGGGGAGCTGTTTTTT
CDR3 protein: CASSFPGGLGTGELFF

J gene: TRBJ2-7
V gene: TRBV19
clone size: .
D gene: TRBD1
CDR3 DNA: TGTGCCAGTAGTCGTCCCGGGACAGGGGTGTTATCCTACGAGCAGTACTTC
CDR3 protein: CASSRPGTGVLSYEQYF

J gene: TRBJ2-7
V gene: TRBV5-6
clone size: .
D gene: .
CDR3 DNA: TGTGCCAGCAGCTTGGGAGGTTCCTCCTACGAGCAGTACTTC
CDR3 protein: CASSLGGSSYEQYF

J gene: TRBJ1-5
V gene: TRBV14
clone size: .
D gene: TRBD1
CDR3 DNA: TGTGCCAGCAGCGGGACAGGATGGAATCAGCCCCAGCATTTT
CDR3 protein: CASSGTGWNQPQHF

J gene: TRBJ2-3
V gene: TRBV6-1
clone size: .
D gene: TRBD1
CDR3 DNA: TGTGCCAGCAGTGGGACAGGGCTGTATGGGCCAGATACGCAGTATTTT
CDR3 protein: CASSGTGLYGPDTQYF

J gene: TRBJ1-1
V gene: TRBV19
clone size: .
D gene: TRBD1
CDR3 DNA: TGTGCCAGTAGTGCCCAAGGGACAGGGGCACGATCGGGGACTGAAGCTTTCTTT
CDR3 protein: CASSAQGTGARSGTEAFF

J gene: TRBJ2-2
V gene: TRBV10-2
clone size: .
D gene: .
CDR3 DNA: TGCGCCAGCAGTTCTATGGGCCCCGGGGAGCTGTTTTTT
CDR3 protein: CASSSMGPGELFF

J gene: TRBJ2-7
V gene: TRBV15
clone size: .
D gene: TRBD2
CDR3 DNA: TGTGCCACCAGCAGAGCCGGGACTAGGCCCTACGAGCAGTACTTC
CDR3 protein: CATSRAGTRPYEQYF

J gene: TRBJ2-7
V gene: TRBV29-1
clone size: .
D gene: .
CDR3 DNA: TGCAGCGTTGAACAATTGGAGGGACACTTTAACGAGCAGTACTTC
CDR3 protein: CSVEQLEGHFNEQYF

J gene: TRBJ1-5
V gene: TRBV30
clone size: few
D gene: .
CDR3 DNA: TGTGCCTGGAGCGACTCGGGGTACCAGCCCCAGCATTTT
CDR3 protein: CAWSDSGYQPQHF

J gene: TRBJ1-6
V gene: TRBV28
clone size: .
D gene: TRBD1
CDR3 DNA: TGTGCCAGCAGTCTGACAGGGGAGAGCTCACCCCTCCACTTT
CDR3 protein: CASSLTGESSPLHF

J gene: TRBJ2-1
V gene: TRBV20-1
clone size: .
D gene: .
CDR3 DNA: TGCAGTGCTAACGAGATCAATGAGCAGTTCTTC
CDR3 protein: CSANEINEQFF

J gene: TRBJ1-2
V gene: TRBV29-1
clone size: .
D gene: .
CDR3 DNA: TGCAGCGTTGAAAGGGAGACCCCATATTATAACTATGGCTACACCTTC
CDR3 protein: CSVERETPYYNYGYTF

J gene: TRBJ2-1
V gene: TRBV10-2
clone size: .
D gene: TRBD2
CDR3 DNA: TGCGCCAGCAGTGAGGCTAGCGGGGGTGAGCAGTTCTTC
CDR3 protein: CASSEASGGEQFF

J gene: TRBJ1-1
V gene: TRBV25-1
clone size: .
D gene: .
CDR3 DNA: TGTGCCAGCAGTTTGGGCACTGAAGCTTTCTTT
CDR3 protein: CASSLGTEAFF

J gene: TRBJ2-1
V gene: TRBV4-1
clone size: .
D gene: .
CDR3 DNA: TGCGCCAGCAGCCAAAAGCCACCAACCTATACAGGACATAGGAACAATGAGCAGTTCTTC
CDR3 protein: CASSQKPPTYTGHRNNEQFF